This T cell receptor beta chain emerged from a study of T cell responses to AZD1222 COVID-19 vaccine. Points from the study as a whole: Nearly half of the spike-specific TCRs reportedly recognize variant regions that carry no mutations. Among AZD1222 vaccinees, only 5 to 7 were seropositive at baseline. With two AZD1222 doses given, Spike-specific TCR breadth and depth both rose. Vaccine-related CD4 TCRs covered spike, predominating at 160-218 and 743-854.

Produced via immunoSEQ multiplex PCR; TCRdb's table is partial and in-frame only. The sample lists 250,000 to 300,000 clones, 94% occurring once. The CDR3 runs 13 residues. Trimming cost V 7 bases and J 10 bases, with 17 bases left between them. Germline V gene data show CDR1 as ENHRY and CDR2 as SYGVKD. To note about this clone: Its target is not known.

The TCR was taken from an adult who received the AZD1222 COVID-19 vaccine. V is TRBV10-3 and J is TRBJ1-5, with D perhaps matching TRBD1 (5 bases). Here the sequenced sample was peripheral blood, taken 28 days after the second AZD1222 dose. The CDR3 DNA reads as TGTGCCATCACTGCAGGGCTAGGGGACCCCCAGCATTTT. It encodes CAITAGLGDPQHF.